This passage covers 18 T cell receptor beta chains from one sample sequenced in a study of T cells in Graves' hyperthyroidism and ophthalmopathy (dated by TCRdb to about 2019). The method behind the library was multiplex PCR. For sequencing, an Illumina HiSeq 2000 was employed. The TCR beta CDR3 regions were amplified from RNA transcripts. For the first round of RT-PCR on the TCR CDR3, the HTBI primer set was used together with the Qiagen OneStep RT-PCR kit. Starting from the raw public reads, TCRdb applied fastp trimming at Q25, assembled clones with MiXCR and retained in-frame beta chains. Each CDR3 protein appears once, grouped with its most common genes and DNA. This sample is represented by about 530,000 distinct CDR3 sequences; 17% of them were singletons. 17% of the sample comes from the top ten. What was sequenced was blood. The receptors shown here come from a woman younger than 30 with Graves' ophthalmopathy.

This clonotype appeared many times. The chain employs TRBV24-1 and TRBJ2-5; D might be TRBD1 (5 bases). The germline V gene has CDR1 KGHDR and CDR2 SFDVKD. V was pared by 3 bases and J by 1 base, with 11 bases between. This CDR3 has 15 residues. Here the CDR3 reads CATSDPGTGQETQYF. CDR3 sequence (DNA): TGTGCCACCAGTGATCCGGGCACAGGCCAAGAGACCCAGTACTTC.

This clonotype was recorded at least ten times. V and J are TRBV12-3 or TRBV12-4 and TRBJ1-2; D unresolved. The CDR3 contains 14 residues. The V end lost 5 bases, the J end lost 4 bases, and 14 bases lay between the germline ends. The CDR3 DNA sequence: TGTGCCAGCAGTCCAAATCCCAGGATCTATGGCTACACCTTC. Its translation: CASSPNPRIYGYTF.

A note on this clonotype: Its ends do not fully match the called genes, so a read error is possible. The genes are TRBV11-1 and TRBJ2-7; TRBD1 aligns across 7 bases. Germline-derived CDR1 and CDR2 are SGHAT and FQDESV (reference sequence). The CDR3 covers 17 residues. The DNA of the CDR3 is TGTGCCAGCAGCCCCGGGTTCTGGGACAGACAATCCTACAAGCAGTACTTC. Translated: CASSPGFWDRQSYKQYF.

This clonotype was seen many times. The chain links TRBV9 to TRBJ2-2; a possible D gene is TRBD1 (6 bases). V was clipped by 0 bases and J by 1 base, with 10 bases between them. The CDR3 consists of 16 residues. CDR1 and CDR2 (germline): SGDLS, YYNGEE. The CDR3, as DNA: TGTGCCAGCAGCGTAGCTTCGGGACAGAACACCGGGGAGCTGTTTTTT. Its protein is CASSVASGQNTGELFF.

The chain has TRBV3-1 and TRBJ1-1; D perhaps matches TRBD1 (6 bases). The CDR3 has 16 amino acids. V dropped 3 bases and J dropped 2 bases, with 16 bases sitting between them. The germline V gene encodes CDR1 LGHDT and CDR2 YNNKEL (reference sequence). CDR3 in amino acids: CASSHTGSWINTEAFF. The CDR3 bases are TGTGCCAGCAGCCATACAGGGTCTTGGATTAACACTGAAGCTTTCTTT. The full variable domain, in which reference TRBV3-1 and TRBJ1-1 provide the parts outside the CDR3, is DTAVSQTPKYLVTQMGNDKSIKCEQNLGHDTMYWYKQDSKKFLKIMFSYNNKELIINETVPNRFSPKSPDKAHLNLHINSLELGDSAVYFCASSHTGSWINTEAFFGQGTRLTVV.

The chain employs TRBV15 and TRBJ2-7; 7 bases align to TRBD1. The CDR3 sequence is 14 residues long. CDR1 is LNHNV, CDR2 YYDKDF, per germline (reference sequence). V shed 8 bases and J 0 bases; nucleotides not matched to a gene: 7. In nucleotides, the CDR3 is TGTGCCACCGCCAGGGACAGAAGCTCCTACGAGCAGTACTTC. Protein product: CATARDRSSYEQYF.

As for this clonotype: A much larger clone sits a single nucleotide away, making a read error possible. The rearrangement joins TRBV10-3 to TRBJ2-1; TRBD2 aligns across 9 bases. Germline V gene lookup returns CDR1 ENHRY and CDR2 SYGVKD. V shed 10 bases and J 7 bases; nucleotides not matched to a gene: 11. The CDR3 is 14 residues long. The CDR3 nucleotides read TGTGCCACCATGAATCGGAGCGGGGGGAATGAGCAGTTCTTC. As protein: CATMNRSGGNEQFF.

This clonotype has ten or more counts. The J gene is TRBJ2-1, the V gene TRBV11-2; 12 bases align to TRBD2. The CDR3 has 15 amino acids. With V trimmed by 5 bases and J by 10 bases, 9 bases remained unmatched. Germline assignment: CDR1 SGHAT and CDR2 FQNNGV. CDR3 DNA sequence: TGTGCCAGCAGCCACTGGGTACTAGCGGGAGGAGAGCAGTTCTTC. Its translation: CASSHWVLAGGEQFF.

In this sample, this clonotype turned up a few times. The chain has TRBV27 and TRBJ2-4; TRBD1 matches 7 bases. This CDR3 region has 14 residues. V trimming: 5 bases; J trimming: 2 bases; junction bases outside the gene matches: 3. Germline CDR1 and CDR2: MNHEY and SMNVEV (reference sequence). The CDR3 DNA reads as TGTGCCAGCAGTGACAGGGTGTCCAAAAACATTCAGTACTTC. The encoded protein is CASSDRVSKNIQYF.

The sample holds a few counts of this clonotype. CDR3 loop: CASSLGSPQGAGGTQYF. CDR3 nucleotide sequence: TGTGCCAGCAGCTTAGGGTCCCCACAGGGGGCAGGAGGGACCCAGTACTTC. This chain uses TRBV11-2 with TRBJ2-5; 9 positions agree with TRBD1. J lost 7 bases, V lost 1 base, and 13 bases had no gene match. This CDR3 spans 17 amino acids. Germline V CDR1 and CDR2: SGHAT, FQNNGV.

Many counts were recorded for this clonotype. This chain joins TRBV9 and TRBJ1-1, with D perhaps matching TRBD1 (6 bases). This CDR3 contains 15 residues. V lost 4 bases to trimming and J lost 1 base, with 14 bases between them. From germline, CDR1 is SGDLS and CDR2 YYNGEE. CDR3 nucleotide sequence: TGTGCCAGCAGCCCGACCTCCAGGGGGAACACTGAAGCTTTCTTT. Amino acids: CASSPTSRGNTEAFF.

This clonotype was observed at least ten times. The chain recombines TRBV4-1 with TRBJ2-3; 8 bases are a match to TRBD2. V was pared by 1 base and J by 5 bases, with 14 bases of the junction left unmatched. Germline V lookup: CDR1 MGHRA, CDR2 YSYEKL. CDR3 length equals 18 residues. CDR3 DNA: TGCGCCAGCAGCCAAGTGGTAGCGGGGATACCACCGGTAGATACGCAGTATTTT. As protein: CASSQVVAGIPPVDTQYF.

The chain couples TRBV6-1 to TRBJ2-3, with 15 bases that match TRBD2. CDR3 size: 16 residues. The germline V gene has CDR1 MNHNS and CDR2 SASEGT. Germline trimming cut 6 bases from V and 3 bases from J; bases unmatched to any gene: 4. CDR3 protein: CASSLGTSGRTDTQYF. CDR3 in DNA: TGTGCCAGCAGCCTAGGGACTAGCGGGAGGACAGATACGCAGTATTTT.

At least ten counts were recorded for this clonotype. The CDR3 protein is CSARNRDGNQPQHF. As DNA, the CDR3 is TGCAGTGCTAGAAATAGGGACGGGAATCAGCCCCAGCATTTT. The J gene is TRBJ1-5, the V gene TRBV20-1, with D perhaps TRBD1 (5 bases). Trimming took 2 bases from V and 4 from J, leaving 12 bases between them. Germline-derived CDR1 and CDR2 are DFQATT and SNEGSKA (reference sequence). The CDR3 runs to 14 residues.

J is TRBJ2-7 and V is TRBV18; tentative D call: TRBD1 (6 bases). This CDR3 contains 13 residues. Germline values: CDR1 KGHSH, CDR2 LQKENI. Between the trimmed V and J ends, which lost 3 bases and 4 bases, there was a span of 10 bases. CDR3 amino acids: CASSPDTGYEQYF. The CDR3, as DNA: TGTGCCAGCTCACCTGATACAGGGTACGAGCAGTACTTC.

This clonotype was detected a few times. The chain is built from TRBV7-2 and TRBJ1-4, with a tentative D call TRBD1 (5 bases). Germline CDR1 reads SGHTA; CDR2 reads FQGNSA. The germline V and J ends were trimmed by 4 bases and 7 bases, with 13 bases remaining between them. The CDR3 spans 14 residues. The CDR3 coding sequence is TGTGCCAGCAGCTCCGGGACGGCCTTTGAAAAACTGTTTTTT. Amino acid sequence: CASSSGTAFEKLFF.

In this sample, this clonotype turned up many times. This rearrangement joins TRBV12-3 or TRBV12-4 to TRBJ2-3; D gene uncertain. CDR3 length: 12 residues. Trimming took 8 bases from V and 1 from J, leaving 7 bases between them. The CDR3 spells CASGLRTDTQYF. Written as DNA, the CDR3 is TGTGCCAGCGGGCTACGCACAGATACGCAGTATTTT.

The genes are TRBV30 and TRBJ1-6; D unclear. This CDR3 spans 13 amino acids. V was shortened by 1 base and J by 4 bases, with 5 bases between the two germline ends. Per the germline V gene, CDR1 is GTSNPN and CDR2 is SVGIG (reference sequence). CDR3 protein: CAWSEQYNSPLHF. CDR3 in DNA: TGTGCCTGGAGTGAACAGTATAATTCACCCCTCCACTTT.